This T cell receptor (beta chain) appears in the sequencing data of a study of OX40 agonist ivuxolimab in advanced cancers. Whole-study results and caveats: Relative to CD4+ cells, CD8+ T cells on average had more expanded clones. By week 6 at 0.1 to 3.0 mg/kg, blood CD4+ and CD8+ T cells had expanded clonally.

With regard to this clone: Antigen: not known.

Germline CDR1 reads LNHDA; CDR2 reads SQIVND (reference sequence). Trimming removed 6 bases from V and 5 bases from J; junction bases left unmatched: 15. The CDR3 extends over 16 amino acids. The method was immunoSEQ multiplex PCR; TCRdb's version includes in-frame clones alone and lacks a portion of them. The sample includes some 74,000 clones, less than 95% of them seen just once. The sequence came from an adult with an advanced solid tumor such as melanoma, head and neck, liver or kidney cancer. This specimen consisted of CD4+ or CD8+ T cells sorted from blood, obtained in a trial of the OX40 agonist ivuxolimab. V is TRBV19 and J is TRBJ1-2, with 7 positions matching TRBD1. Written as DNA, the CDR3 is TGTGCCAGTAGCACGACACCCCCGACAGGGCTGTATGGCTACACCTTC. Translating gives CASSTTPPTGLYGYTF.